This is a list of T cell receptor beta chains from one sample in a study of beta chain features in type 1 diabetes. The table came from immunoSEQ multiplex PCR; TCRdb's copy has only in-frame clones and leaves some out. The data contain around 310,000 clones, approximately 10% of them singletons. Sequenced input: naive CD4+ T cells from blood. The receptors shown here come from a woman aged 25 to 39 in good health. CDR3s include the opening cysteine and the closing phenylalanine or tryptophan. Each record gives: CDR3 protein, CDR3 DNA, clone size, V gene, D gene, J gene. The D gene is left open where the match is weak. A row's size may be missing; if present it is once, few, many or a size class.

CDR3: CASTFRPGQGTYEQYF
DNA: TGTGCCAGCACCTTCCGACCGGGACAGGGGACCTACGAGCAGTACTTC
size: few
V: TRBV11-2
D: TRBD1
J: TRBJ2-7

CDR3: CASSDDRRNTEAFF
DNA: TGTGCCAGCAGTGACGACAGGAGGAACACTGAAGCTTTCTTT
size: .
V: TRBV6-5
D: .
J: TRBJ1-1

CDR3: CASSLVAAGGANTGELFF
DNA: TGTGCCAGCAGCTTAGTGGCAGCGGGAGGCGCGAACACCGGGGAGCTGTTTTTT
size: few
V: TRBV7-2
D: TRBD2
J: TRBJ2-2

CDR3: CASSAGFMNTEAFF
DNA: TGTGCCAGTAGTGCAGGATTTATGAACACTGAAGCTTTCTTT
size: few
V: TRBV19
D: .
J: TRBJ1-1

CDR3: CASSPPGTSGVTYEQYF
DNA: TGTGCCAGCAGCCCACCGGGGACTAGCGGGGTGACCTACGAGCAGTACTTC
size: few
V: TRBV4-2
D: TRBD2
J: TRBJ2-7

CDR3: CASSYGDTNYGYTF
DNA: TGTGCCAGCAGTTACGGCGACACCAACTATGGCTACACCTTC
size: once
V: TRBV6-5
D: .
J: TRBJ1-2

CDR3: CASSLAGTGIYEQYF
DNA: TGTGCCAGCAGCTTAGCCGGGACAGGCATCTACGAGCAGTACTTC
size: few
V: TRBV7-9
D: TRBD1
J: TRBJ2-7

CDR3: CAIRAGVASDEQYF
DNA: TGTGCCATCAGGGCTGGGGTAGCTAGCGACGAGCAGTACTTC
size: few
V: TRBV10-3
D: .
J: TRBJ2-7

CDR3: CASSFLTSGRNTDTQYF
DNA: TGTGCCAGCAGCTTTCTGACTAGCGGGAGAAACACAGATACGCAGTATTTT
size: few
V: TRBV5-6
D: TRBD2
J: TRBJ2-3

CDR3: CASSFDLGSLSEQFF
DNA: TGCGCCAGCAGCTTCGACTTAGGAAGCCTTAGTGAGCAGTTCTTC
size: .
V: TRBV5-1
D: .
J: TRBJ2-1

CDR3: CAWRSSGTGRGQPQHF
DNA: TGTGCCTGGAGGTCGTCCGGGACAGGGCGGGGTCAGCCCCAGCATTTT
size: .
V: TRBV30
D: TRBD1
J: TRBJ1-5

CDR3: CASSSSQGGLMNEQFF
DNA: TGCGCCAGCAGCTCGTCACAGGGTGGTTTAATGAATGAGCAGTTCTTC
size: .
V: TRBV4-3
D: .
J: TRBJ2-1

CDR3: CSVLTSGPYNEQFF
DNA: TGCAGCGTTCTTACTAGCGGACCTTACAATGAGCAGTTCTTC
size: .
V: TRBV29-1
D: TRBD2
J: TRBJ2-1

CDR3: CAWSAGTSVLEQYF
DNA: TGTGCCTGGAGTGCCGGGACTAGCGTTCTCGAGCAGTACTTC
size: few
V: TRBV30
D: TRBD2
J: TRBJ2-7

CDR3: CAWSVPGTDTQYF
DNA: TGTGCCTGGAGTGTACCAGGCACAGATACGCAGTATTTT
size: .
V: TRBV30
D: .
J: TRBJ2-3

CDR3: CSIYRGETQYF
DNA: TGCAGCATATACAGGGGAGAGACCCAGTACTTC
size: .
V: TRBV29-1
D: TRBD1
J: TRBJ2-5

CDR3: CASRLQGATETQYF
DNA: TGTGCCAGCAGACTACAGGGGGCGACGGAGACCCAGTACTTC
size: .
V: TRBV6-5
D: TRBD1
J: TRBJ2-5

CDR3: CSAVGTGDQPQHF
DNA: TGCAGCGCCGTGGGGACTGGGGATCAGCCCCAGCATTTT
size: few
V: TRBV29-1
D: .
J: TRBJ1-5

CDR3: CSARAIYEQYF
DNA: TGCAGTGCTAGGGCCATCTACGAGCAGTACTTC
size: .
V: TRBV20-1
D: .
J: TRBJ2-7

CDR3: CASRSSGSLSYNEQFF
DNA: TGTGCCAGCAGGAGTAGCGGGAGCCTCTCCTACAATGAGCAGTTCTTC
size: few
V: TRBV4-2
D: TRBD2
J: TRBJ2-1

CDR3: CASSYARDSYYGYTF
DNA: TGTGCCAGCAGTTACGCCCGGGACAGCTACTATGGCTACACCTTC
size: .
V: TRBV6-5
D: TRBD1
J: TRBJ1-2

CDR3: CASSMLQGFVNEQFF
DNA: TGTGCCAGTAGTATGTTACAGGGCTTCGTGAATGAGCAGTTCTTC
size: .
V: TRBV19
D: .
J: TRBJ2-1

CDR3: CASSEIGTGVMSYTF
DNA: TGTGCCAGCAGTGAAATAGGGACAGGGGTAATGAGCTACACCTTC
size: few
V: TRBV2
D: TRBD1
J: TRBJ1-2

CDR3: CASREGVEVSQYF
DNA: TGTGCCAGCAGGGAGGGAGTAGAAGTGTCCCAGTACTTC
size: .
V: TRBV28
D: .
J: TRBJ2-5

CDR3: CASSPPPGTGEKLFF
DNA: TGTGCCAGCTCACCACCCCCGGGAACCGGTGAAAAACTGTTTTTT
size: .
V: TRBV18
D: .
J: TRBJ1-4

CDR3: CASSPRLAGEETQYF
DNA: TGTGCCAGCTCACCAAGGCTAGCGGGAGAAGAGACCCAGTACTTC
size: few
V: TRBV18
D: TRBD2
J: TRBJ2-5